Shown below are 18 T cell receptor beta chains from a single sample sequenced in a study of early stage breast cancer tumors. Using immunoSEQ multiplex PCR, the repertoire was profiled, and TCRdb retains in-frame clones only, with some absent. The sample holds some 5,000 clones, approximately 64% seen once. The sample was breast tumor tissue. Every receptor here comes from a person between 60 and 70 years old with breast cancer.

The J gene is TRBJ2-5, the V gene TRBV29-1, with 8 positions matching TRBD1. The DNA end favors TRBJ2-7, so the J call may be wrong. This CDR3 is built from 14 residues. Germline lookup yields CDR1 SQVTM and CDR2 ANQGSEA. This CDR3 reads CSAILGTGAYEQYF. Written as DNA, the CDR3 is TGCAGCGCCATCCTCGGGACAGGTGCCTACGAGCAGTACTTC.

This chain uses TRBV5-5 with TRBJ2-1; 9 bases agree with TRBD1. Trimming at V came to 3 bases and at J to 6 bases, leaving 10 bases not matched to a gene. Germline values: CDR1 SGHKS, CDR2 YYEKEE (reference sequence). This CDR3 is 16 amino acids long. The CDR3 DNA is TGTGCCAGCAGCTCCCTCGGGACAGGGATCCCCAATGAGCAGTTCTTC. Protein: CASSSLGTGIPNEQFF.

V is TRBV5-1 and J is TRBJ2-7; D is uncertain. V lost 4 bases and J 1 base, leaving 15 bases between the germline ends. The germline CDR1 and CDR2 sequences are SGHRS and YFSETQ. CDR3 length: 15 amino acids. CDR3 in amino acids: CASSASPTVSYEQYF. The CDR3 bases are TGCGCCAGCAGCGCGTCTCCCACAGTTTCCTACGAGCAGTACTTC.

The chain combines TRBV5-1 with TRBJ1-1; possibly TRBD1 for D (6 bases). V lost 3 bases and J 5 bases, leaving 11 bases between the germline ends. The CDR3 consists of 13 residues. The germline V gene encodes CDR1 SGHRS and CDR2 YFSETQ. The CDR3, as DNA: TGCGCCAGCAGCTCAAATCAGGGGACTGAAGCTTTCTTT. Translated: CASSSNQGTEAFF.

This chain connects TRBV18 to TRBJ1-6, with 9 bases lining up with TRBD1. Germline V gene data show CDR1 as KGHSH and CDR2 as LQKENI. This CDR3 has 15 residues. Unmatched junction bases numbered 4, after V lost 3 bases and J lost 7 bases. The CDR3 bases are TGTGCCAGCTCACCTGGGGGGACAGGGAATTCACCCCTCCACTTT. Encoded protein: CASSPGGTGNSPLHF.

This clone was detected only a few times. The chain couples TRBV6-1 to TRBJ2-1; tentative D call: TRBD2 (6 bases). V lost 4 bases to trimming and J lost 0 bases, with 13 bases between them. Germline V gene lookup returns CDR1 MNHNS and CDR2 SASEGT. The CDR3 contains 16 residues. The CDR3 region is CASSGGRGSSYNEQFF. DNA for the CDR3: TGTGCCAGCAGTGGGGGCCGGGGGTCCTCCTACAATGAGCAGTTCTTC.

The chain carries TRBV11-2 and TRBJ1-2, with D possibly TRBD1 on 5 matching bases. The germline CDR1 and CDR2 sequences are SGHAT and FQNNGV. Trimming took off 3 bases at V and 4 bases at J, with 15 bases between the two ends. The CDR3 runs 15 residues. The CDR3 reads CASSFGGGSIYGYTF. The CDR3 DNA follows: TGTGCCAGCAGCTTTGGGGGGGGTTCCATCTATGGCTACACCTTC.

The rearrangement links TRBV30 to TRBJ1-2, with D unresolved. Looked up from germline, CDR1 is GTSNPN and CDR2 is SVGIG (reference sequence). The CDR3 consists of 14 residues. The V and J ends lost 4 bases and 7 bases respectively, with 19 bases between them. CDR3 sequence (DNA): TGTGCCTGGACCTACTTAAAGGGAATCAGTGGCTACACCTTC. Translation: CAWTYLKGISGYTF.

The genes are TRBV10-3 and TRBJ1-1; TRBD1 aligns across 7 bases. V gave up 4 bases and J gave up 4 bases; unmatched junction bases: 15. The CDR3 is 17 amino acids. CDR1 and CDR2 (germline): ENHRY, SYGVKD. The CDR3 bases are TGTGCCATCAGTGGCCCCCCCCAGGGGGGCACGGGCACTGAAGCTTTCTTT. Its protein is CAISGPPQGGTGTEAFF.

This clone has more than one count but fewer than ten. The chain combines TRBV25-1 with TRBJ2-3, with 11 bases fitting TRBD2. Germline V gene lookup returns CDR1 MGHDK and CDR2 SYGVNS. Unmatched junction bases numbered 4, after V lost 3 bases and J lost 8 bases. This CDR3 comprises 14 residues. CDR3 residues: CASSELAGGGTQYF. The CDR3 DNA follows: TGTGCCAGCAGTGAGTTAGCGGGAGGGGGTACGCAGTATTTT.

This rearrangement joins TRBV29-1 to TRBJ2-1, with TRBD1 matching over 10 bases. V shed 7 bases, J shed 6 bases, and the junction held 6 bases outside the gene matches. CDR3 length: 13 residues. From germline, CDR1 is SQVTM and CDR2 ANQGSEA. The CDR3 loop is CSADRGHSNEQFF. The CDR3 DNA sequence: TGCAGCGCTGACAGGGGGCACTCCAATGAGCAGTTCTTC.

The J gene is TRBJ2-7, the V gene TRBV6-5; 7 bases are shared with TRBD1. The CDR3 totals 15 residues. Germline CDR1 MNHEY, CDR2 SVGAGI. V gave up 6 bases and J gave up 3 bases; unmatched junction bases: 11. CDR3 loop: CASSPSPGQSYEQYF. CDR3 coding DNA: TGTGCCAGCAGCCCGTCACCGGGACAGAGCTACGAGCAGTACTTC.

This chain joins TRBV5-4 and TRBJ1-3, with D tentatively TRBD1 (5 bases). The CDR3 spans 14 residues. V was pared by 4 bases and J by 0 bases, with 8 bases between. Germline CDR1 SGHNT, CDR2 YYREEE (reference sequence). CDR3: CASSIDSSGNTIYF. Here the CDR3 DNA reads TGTGCCAGCAGCATAGACAGCTCTGGAAACACCATATATTTT.

The chain carries TRBV14 and TRBJ2-7, with TRBD2 matching 11 bases. J was trimmed by 3 bases and V by 4 bases; bases with no gene match: 5. Germline loops: CDR1 SGHDN, CDR2 FVKESK. This CDR3 contains 15 residues. The CDR3 DNA reads as TGTGCCAGCAGCCGCGGGACTAGCGGAATCTACGAGCAGTACTTC. It is translated as CASSRGTSGIYEQYF. The variable domain in full, with the rest retrieved from reference TRBV14 and TRBJ2-7, is EAGVTQFPSHSVIEKGQTVTLRCDPISGHDNLYWYRRVMGKEIKFLLHFVKESKQDESGMPNNRFLAERTGGTYSTLKVQPAELEDSGVYFCASSRGTSGIYEQYFGPGTRLTVT.

This chain connects TRBV4-2 to TRBJ1-1; 9 bases are shared with TRBD1. J gave up 0 bases and V 0 bases, and 8 bases lay outside the gene matches. Germline V gene sequence: CDR1 LGHNA, CDR2 YNFKEQ. This CDR3 spans 18 amino acids. The DNA for the CDR3 is TGTGCCAGCAGCCAAGAAGAGGGACAGGGCCCTTTGAACACTGAAGCTTTCTTT. As protein: CASSQEEGQGPLNTEAFF.

J is TRBJ1-5 and V is TRBV6-5; 8 nucleotides match TRBD1. The CDR3 contains 14 residues. CDR1 and CDR2 (germline): MNHEY, SVGAGI. V lost 6 bases to trimming and J lost 7 bases; unmatched junction nucleotides: 8. CDR3 amino acids: CASSLQGGDQPQHF. DNA of the CDR3: TGTGCCAGCAGCCTACAGGGGGGGGACCAGCCCCAGCATTTT.

The chain carries TRBV30 and TRBJ2-3; 8 bases line up with TRBD2. The germline V gene encodes CDR1 GTSNPN and CDR2 SVGIG (reference sequence). The trim removed 4 bases at V and 2 bases at J, leaving 5 bases unmatched. There are 14 residues in the CDR3. The CDR3 spells CAWTERGYTDTQYF. CDR3 in DNA: TGTGCCTGGACGGAGCGGGGGTACACAGATACGCAGTATTTT.

This chain uses TRBV19 with TRBJ2-3; 7 nucleotides agree with TRBD1. The CDR3 has 14 amino acids. CDR1 and CDR2 (germline): LNHDA, SQIVND (reference sequence). The ends lost 10 bases at V and 0 bases at J; junction bases unmatched: 7. The CDR3, as DNA: TGTGCCACCCTAGACAGGGTCAGCACAGATACGCAGTATTTT. Translation: CATLDRVSTDTQYF.